The 13 T cell receptor beta chains below all came from one sample that was sequenced in a study of Ad26.COV2.S vaccination and SARS-CoV-2 variants. Documented treatment: some 20 received Ad26.COV2.S at low or high dose, single or two shots; roughly five received placebo; per-sample allocation not given. Samples analyzed were those drawn on day 63 after the first vaccine or placebo injection. Assay: immunoSEQ multiplex PCR; the TCRdb copy retains only in-frame clones and omits some. The table has roughly 250,000 clones, approximately 90% seen once; the top ten hold about 2.7%. Sequenced here: peripheral blood, sampled in a trial of Ad26.COV2.S vaccine versus placebo. The receptors originated from a person aged 18 to 59 who received the Ad26.COV2.S COVID-19 vaccine or a placebo.

The rearrangement joins TRBV5-6 to TRBJ2-4; D not certain. The CDR3 loop spans 14 amino acids. Germline V CDR1 and CDR2: SGHDT, YYEEEE. Trimming took 2 bases from V and 0 from J, leaving 6 bases between them. Here the CDR3 reads CASSLSLAKNIQYF. CDR3 nucleotides: TGTGCCAGCAGCTTATCCCTAGCCAAAAACATTCAGTACTTC.

This clone has more than one count but fewer than ten. The rearrangement uses TRBV4-3 and TRBJ2-1; the D is unclear. Germline-derived CDR1 and CDR2 are LGHNA and YSLEER. The V and J ends lost 0 bases and 8 bases respectively, with 11 bases between them. This CDR3 comprises 14 residues. This CDR3 reads CASSQDPSIDEQFF. CDR3 nucleotides: TGCGCCAGCAGCCAAGATCCCAGCATCGATGAGCAGTTCTTC.

This rearrangement joins TRBV7-9 to TRBJ2-7; 10 bases are shared with TRBD2. After removal of 5 bases from V and 2 bases from J, the junction contained 12 bases not matched to a gene. Germline CDR1 reads SEHNR; CDR2 reads FQNEAQ (reference sequence). This CDR3 is built from 17 residues. CDR3 DNA: TGTGCCAGCAGCACCAGCGGGGGGGCAAGTCAAACCTACGAGCAGTACTTC. Its protein product is CASSTSGGASQTYEQYF.

The CDR3, as DNA: TGTGCCAGCAGTGAAGATGGGGGCTCCTACGAGCAGTACTTC. Residues: CASSEDGGSYEQYF. This chain uses TRBV2 with TRBJ2-7, with D possibly being TRBD1 or TRBD2 (5 bases each). V gave up 1 base and J gave up 0 bases, with 7 bases separating them. CDR1 is SNHLY, CDR2 FYNNEI, per germline. This CDR3 region has 14 residues.

The CDR3 DNA reads as TGTGCCAGCAGCAGGTTTAGGACAGGGATAGCCTACAATGAGCAGTTCTTC. It translates to CASSRFRTGIAYNEQFF. The chain links TRBV21-1 to TRBJ2-1; TRBD1 is the table's D call and was not checked against the DNA. TRBV21-1 counts as a pseudogene. The CDR3 loop spans 17 amino acids.

This clone was seen once. The chain links TRBV27 to TRBJ2-7, with D possibly matching TRBD1 (5 bases). V lost 4 bases and J lost 0, with 10 bases in between. Germline CDR1 and CDR2: MNHEY and SMNVEV (reference sequence). CDR3 length equals 14 residues. CDR3 nucleotide sequence: TGTGCCAGCAGTTGGACACCAAGCTCCTACGAGCAGTACGTC. Translating it yields CASSWTPSSYEQYV.

The chain carries TRBV18 and TRBJ2-1, with TRBD2 matching 8 bases. Per the germline V gene, CDR1 is KGHSH and CDR2 is LQKENI. J gave up 10 bases and V 3 bases, and 14 bases lay outside the gene matches. The CDR3 is 16 amino acids. This CDR3 is CASSPSTSAAMGEQFF. Here the CDR3 DNA reads TGTGCCAGCTCACCTTCGACTAGCGCGGCCATGGGGGAGCAGTTCTTC. Variable domain in full (rest from reference TRBV18 and TRBJ2-1): NAGVMQNPRHLVRRRGQEARLRCSPMKGHSHVYWYRQLPEEGLKFMVYLQKENIIDESGMPKERFSAEFPKEGPSILRIQQVVRGDSAAYFCASSPSTSAAMGEQFFGPGTRLTVL.

This clone was seen once. The V call is TRBV30, the J call TRBJ1-4; D is ambiguous. The CDR3 is 14 residues long. Per germline, CDR1 GTSNPN and CDR2 SVGIG (reference sequence). Trimming removed 3 bases from V and 5 bases from J, with 13 bases in between. The CDR3 coding sequence is TGTGCCTGGAGGTCGCTCGGGCAGAATGAAAAACTGTTTTTT. Protein sequence: CAWRSLGQNEKLFF.

The CDR3 here is CASSSSPYNEQFF. The CDR3 coding sequence is TGTGCCAGTAGTAGTAGCCCCTACAATGAGCAGTTCTTC. This chain uses TRBV19 with TRBJ2-1; no firm D call. Trimming stripped 4 bases from V and 2 bases from J, with 6 bases between. Looked up from germline, CDR1 is LNHDA and CDR2 is SQIVND (reference sequence). The CDR3 is made up of 13 amino acids.

The chain couples TRBV7-8 to TRBJ1-6; D remains unclear. V lost 1 base, J lost 2 bases, and 15 bases lay in between. CDR1 and CDR2 (germline): SGHVS, FQNEAQ. This CDR3 contains 18 residues. CDR3 protein: CASSLVPSFQAYNSPLHF. The CDR3 DNA follows: TGTGCCAGCAGCTTAGTCCCTTCCTTCCAAGCCTATAATTCACCCCTCCACTTT.

V usage is TRBV19 and J usage is TRBJ2-1, with 10 bases lining up with TRBD2. Trimming cost V 3 bases and J 2 bases; bases outside gene matches: 7. The CDR3 length is 17 residues. Germline loops: CDR1 LNHDA, CDR2 SQIVND (reference sequence). The CDR3 sequence is CASSISSGGSPYNEQFF. The CDR3, as DNA: TGTGCCAGTAGTATTAGTAGCGGGGGGTCCCCCTACAATGAGCAGTTCTTC.

The chain recombines TRBV6-2 or TRBV6-3 with TRBJ2-1; TRBD2 matches 14 bases. The CDR3 extends over 16 amino acids. J was trimmed by 9 bases and V by 2 bases; bases with no gene match: 6. Germline loops: CDR1 MNHEY, CDR2 SVGEGT. CDR3 sequence: CASSYAGLAGASEQFF. In DNA, the CDR3 is TGTGCCAGCAGTTACGCGGGACTAGCGGGAGCAAGTGAGCAGTTCTTC.

The rearrangement links TRBV6-5 to TRBJ2-1, with TRBD2 matching over 8 bases. There are 15 residues in the CDR3. V was clipped by 6 bases and J by 8 bases; unmatched bases: 12. Germline-derived CDR1 and CDR2 are MNHEY and SVGAGI. The CDR3 sequence is CASSSDGRAADEQFF. The CDR3 nucleotides read TGTGCCAGCAGCTCTGACGGGAGGGCCGCGGATGAGCAGTTCTTC.